This T cell receptor beta chain comes out of a study of OX40 agonist ivuxolimab in advanced cancers. General notes on the study: Ivuxolimab was an agonistic, fully human IgG2 monoclonal antibody directed against OX40 (CD134), a costimulatory receptor. Intravenous ivuxolimab was administered to patients every 2 weeks at six dose levels: 0.01, 0.1, 0.3, 1.5, 3 and 10 mg/kg. The paper describes the monotherapy dose-escalation part (N of about 57 patients) of the phase I trial of ivuxolimab. Partial responses were achieved by three dose-escalation patients, of whom one had hepatocellular carcinoma and two had cutaneous melanoma. The purpose of peripheral TCRbeta sequencing was to test whether ivuxolimab changed TCR sequence diversity and led to clonal T-cell expansion. In the dose-escalation cohort, around four fifths of patients were male, and the mean age was approximately 60 years, with a range of about 23 to 90. Of the approximately 50 patients in dose escalation, some 20 had hepatocellular carcinoma, some 15 had melanoma, 9 had renal cell carcinoma and 9 had head and neck cancer. Patients were allowed to have had prior anti-PD-1, anti-PD-L1 or anti-CTLA-4 therapy, and around two fifths of the dose-escalation patients had been treated with checkpoint inhibitors. General findings and caveats noted by the study authors: Antigen specificity was not determined for the clonally expanded peripheral T cells. After ivuxolimab, more expanded clones were found on average in CD8+ T cells than in CD4+ T cells. Low levels of normalized T-cell clonal expansion were also seen in some patients who did not respond. Clonal expansion of both CD4+ and CD8+ blood T cells was observed from baseline to week 6 at doses 0.1 to 3.0 mg/kg. In the 0.1-3.0 mg/kg groups, partial responders were among the patients with the lowest normalized peripheral clonal expansion, particularly in CD8+ T cells.

About this clone: The antigen it recognizes is unknown. Base qualities are not at hand, and no much larger clone is one base apart.

Genomic DNA was extracted from sorted cells for sequencing of the TCRbeta CDR3 region. TCRbeta CDR3 regions were sequenced using the immunoSEQ Assay. Not all clones reach the TCRdb copy of this immuneACCESS table, which keeps in-frame sequences only. Checked studies attribute under half of the gap to unresolved V genes and leave the rest unexplained. In all, the sample holds tens of thousands of clones, and approximately 87% of those were seen once. Roughly 1.5% of the sample is taken by the ten largest. The trial excluded patients who had a history of autoimmune disease or who were on systemic immunosuppression. In every dose cohort, peripheral blood was drawn for TCR sequencing at baseline, cycle 4 day 1, and cycle 7 day 1. Samples were obtained from an open-label, multicenter, first-in-human phase I dose-escalation trial of ivuxolimab. Adults with locally advanced or metastatic melanoma, renal cell, hepatocellular, or head and neck squamous cell carcinoma were enrolled in the trial. Before TCR sequencing, CD4+ T cells and CD8+ T cells from peripheral blood were sorted into separate populations.

Trimmed from V: 3 bases; trimmed from J: 7 bases; junction bases lacking a gene match: 6. Inclusive of the bounding cysteine and phenylalanine, the CDR3 is 14 residues long. Only CDR3 DNA is held: 42 bases, read in frame from base 1. The germline V gene yields KGHSH for CDR1 and LQKENI for CDR2. The TCR was taken from an adult with an advanced solid tumor such as melanoma, head and neck, liver or kidney cancer. The chain employs TRBV18 and TRBJ1-5; a stretch of 7 junction bases matches TRBD1. The sample here was CD4+ or CD8+ T cells sorted from blood, taken in a trial of the OX40 agonist ivuxolimab. The DNA sequence follows: TGTGCCAGCTCACCCCAGGGGGAGAGGCAGCCCCAGCATTTT. It codes for CASSPQGERQPQHF.